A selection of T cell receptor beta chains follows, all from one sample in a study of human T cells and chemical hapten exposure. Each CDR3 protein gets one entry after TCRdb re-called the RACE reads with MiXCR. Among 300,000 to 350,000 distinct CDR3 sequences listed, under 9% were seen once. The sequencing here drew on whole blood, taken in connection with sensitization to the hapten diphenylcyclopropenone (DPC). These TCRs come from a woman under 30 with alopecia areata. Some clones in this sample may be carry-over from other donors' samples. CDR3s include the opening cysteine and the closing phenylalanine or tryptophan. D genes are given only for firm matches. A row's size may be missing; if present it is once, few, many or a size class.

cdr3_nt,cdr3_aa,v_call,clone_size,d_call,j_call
TGTGCCACCAGCCTAGACAGGAACACAGATACGCAGTATTTT,CATSLDRNTDTQYF,TRBV7-3,many,.,TRBJ2-3
TGTGCCAGCAGTGAAGTGCCGAACACCGGGGAGCTGTTTTTT,CASSEVPNTGELFF,TRBV6-1,many,.,TRBJ2-2
TGTGCCAGCAGTTACTGGGGAGGAGGCGCCGGGGAGCTGTTTTTT,CASSYWGGGAGELFF,TRBV6-2/TRBV6-3,few,.,TRBJ2-2
TGCAGTGCTAGAGATTATAGGAACACTGAAGCTTTCTTT,CSARDYRNTEAFF,TRBV20-1,few,.,TRBJ1-1
TGTGCCAGCAGCTTACTGGGTTCCGGGGAGCTGTTTTTT,CASSLLGSGELFF,TRBV7-3,few,.,TRBJ2-2
TGTGCCAGCAGTTACGGGGGGGCCCCCACAGATACGCAGTATTTT,CASSYGGAPTDTQYF,TRBV6-6,many,.,TRBJ2-3
TGTGCCAGCGGCTCTAGTGGGGGAGAGACCCAGTACTTC,CASGSSGGETQYF,TRBV6-2/TRBV6-3,.,.,TRBJ2-5
TGTGCCAGCAGCTTTTACGAAGGGGGCGAGCAGTACTTC,CASSFYEGGEQYF,TRBV5-5,many,.,TRBJ2-7
TGTGCCAGCAGCTTAGTTCCGGAGGTAGAAGGCTCTGGAAACACCATATATTTT,CASSLVPEVEGSGNTIYF,TRBV11-2,.,.,TRBJ1-3
TGTGCCAGTAGGACCGATTGGGGAAAACTGTTTTTT,CASRTDWGKLFF,TRBV6-6,.,.,TRBJ1-4
TGTGCCAGCAGCGCCAATGGACAGGCTACAGATACGCAGTATTTT,CASSANGQATDTQYF,TRBV9,few,TRBD1,TRBJ2-3